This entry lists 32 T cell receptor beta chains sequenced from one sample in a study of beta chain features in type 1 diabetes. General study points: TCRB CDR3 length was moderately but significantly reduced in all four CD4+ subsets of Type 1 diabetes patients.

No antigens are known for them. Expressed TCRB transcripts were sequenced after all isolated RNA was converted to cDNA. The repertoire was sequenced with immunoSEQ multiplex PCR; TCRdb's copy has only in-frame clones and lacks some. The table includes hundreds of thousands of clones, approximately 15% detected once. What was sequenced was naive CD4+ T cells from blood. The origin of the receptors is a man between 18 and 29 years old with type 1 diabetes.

CDR3: CASSLQGAADEQYF. The DNA of the CDR3 is TGTGCCAGTAGCCTACAGGGGGCGGCTGACGAGCAGTACTTC. The rearrangement joins TRBV19 to TRBJ2-7; 9 nucleotides agree with TRBD1. The CDR3 is made up of 14 amino acids. Germline V gene data show CDR1 as LNHDA and CDR2 as SQIVND (reference sequence). V shed 6 bases and J 5 bases; nucleotides not matched to a gene: 8.

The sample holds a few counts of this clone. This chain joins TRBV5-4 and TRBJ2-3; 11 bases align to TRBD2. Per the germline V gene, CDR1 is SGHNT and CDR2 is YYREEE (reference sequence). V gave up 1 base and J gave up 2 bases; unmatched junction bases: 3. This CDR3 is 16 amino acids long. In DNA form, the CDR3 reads TGTGCCAGCAGCTTGACTAGCGGGGGCCCCACAGATACGCAGTATTTT. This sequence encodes CASSLTSGGPTDTQYF.

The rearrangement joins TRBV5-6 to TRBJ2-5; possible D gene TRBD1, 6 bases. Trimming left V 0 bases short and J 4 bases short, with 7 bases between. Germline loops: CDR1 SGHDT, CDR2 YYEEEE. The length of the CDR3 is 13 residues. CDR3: CASSLGGRETQYF. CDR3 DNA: TGTGCCAGCAGCTTGGGGGGGCGAGAGACCCAGTACTTC.

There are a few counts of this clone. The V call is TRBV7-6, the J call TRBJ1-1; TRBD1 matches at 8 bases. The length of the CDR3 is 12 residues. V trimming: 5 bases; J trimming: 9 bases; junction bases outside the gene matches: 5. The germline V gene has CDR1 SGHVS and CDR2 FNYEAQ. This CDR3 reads CASSLPRGQAFF. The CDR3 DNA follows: TGTGCCAGCAGCCTCCCCAGGGGGCAAGCTTTCTTT.

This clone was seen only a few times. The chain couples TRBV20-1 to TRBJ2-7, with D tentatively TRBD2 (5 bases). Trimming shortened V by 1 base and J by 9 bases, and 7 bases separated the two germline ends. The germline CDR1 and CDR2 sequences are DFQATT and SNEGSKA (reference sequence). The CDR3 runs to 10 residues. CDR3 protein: CSARGGGQYF. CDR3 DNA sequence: TGCAGTGCTAGAGGCGGAGGGCAGTACTTC.

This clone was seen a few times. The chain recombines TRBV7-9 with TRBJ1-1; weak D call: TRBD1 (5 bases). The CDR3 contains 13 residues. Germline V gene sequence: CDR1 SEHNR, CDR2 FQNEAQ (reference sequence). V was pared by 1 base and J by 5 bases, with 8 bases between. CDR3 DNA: TGTGCCAGCAGCTTAGGACAGTGGACTGAAGCTTTCTTT. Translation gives CASSLGQWTEAFF.

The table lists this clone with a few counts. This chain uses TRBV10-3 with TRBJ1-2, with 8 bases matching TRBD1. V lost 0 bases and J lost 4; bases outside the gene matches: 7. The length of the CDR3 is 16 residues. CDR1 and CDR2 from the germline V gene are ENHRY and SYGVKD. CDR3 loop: CAISESRQGAIYGYTF. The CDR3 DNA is TGTGCCATCAGTGAGTCGAGGCAGGGGGCGATCTATGGCTACACCTTC.

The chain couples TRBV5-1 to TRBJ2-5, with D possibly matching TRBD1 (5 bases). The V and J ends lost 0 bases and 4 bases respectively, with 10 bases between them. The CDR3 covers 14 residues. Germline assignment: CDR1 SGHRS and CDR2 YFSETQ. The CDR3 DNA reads TGCGCCAGCAGCTTGGAGGGCAGGGTAGAGACCCAGTACTTC. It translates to CASSLEGRVETQYF.

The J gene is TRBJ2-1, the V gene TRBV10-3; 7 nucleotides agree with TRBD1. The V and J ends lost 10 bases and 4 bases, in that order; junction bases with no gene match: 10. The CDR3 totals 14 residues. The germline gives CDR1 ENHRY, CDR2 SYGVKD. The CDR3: CATLQGPGYNEQFF. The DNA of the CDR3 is TGTGCCACCCTACAGGGGCCGGGATACAATGAGCAGTTCTTC.

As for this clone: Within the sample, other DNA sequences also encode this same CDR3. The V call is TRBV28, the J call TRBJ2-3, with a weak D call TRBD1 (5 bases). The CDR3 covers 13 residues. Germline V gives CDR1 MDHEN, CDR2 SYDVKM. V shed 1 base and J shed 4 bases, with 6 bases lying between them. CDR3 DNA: TGTGCCAGCAGTTTATCAGGGTCAGATACGCAGTATTTT. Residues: CASSLSGSDTQYF.

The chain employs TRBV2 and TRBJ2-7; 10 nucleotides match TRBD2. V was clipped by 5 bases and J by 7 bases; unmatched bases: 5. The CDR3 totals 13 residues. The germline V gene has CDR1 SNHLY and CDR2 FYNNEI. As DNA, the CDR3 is TGTGCCAGCAGTTGGCTAGCGGGGGATGAGCAGTACTTC. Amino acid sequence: CASSWLAGDEQYF.

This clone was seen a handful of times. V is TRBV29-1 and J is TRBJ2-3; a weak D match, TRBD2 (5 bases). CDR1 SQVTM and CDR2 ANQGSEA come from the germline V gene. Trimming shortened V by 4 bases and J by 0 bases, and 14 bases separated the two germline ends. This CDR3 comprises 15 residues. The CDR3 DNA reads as TGCAGCGTTGTAGGAGCACGGACTAGCACAGATACGCAGTATTTT. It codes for CSVVGARTSTDTQYF.

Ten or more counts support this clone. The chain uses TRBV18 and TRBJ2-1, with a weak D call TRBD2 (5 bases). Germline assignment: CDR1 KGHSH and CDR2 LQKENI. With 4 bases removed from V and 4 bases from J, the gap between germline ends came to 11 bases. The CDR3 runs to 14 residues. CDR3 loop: CASSRRAEYNEQFF. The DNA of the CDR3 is TGTGCCAGCTCACGCCGAGCGGAGTACAATGAGCAGTTCTTC. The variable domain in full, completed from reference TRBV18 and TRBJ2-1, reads NAGVMQNPRHLVRRRGQEARLRCSPMKGHSHVYWYRQLPEEGLKFMVYLQKENIIDESGMPKERFSAEFPKEGPSILRIQQVVRGDSAAYFCASSRRAEYNEQFFGPGTRLTVL.

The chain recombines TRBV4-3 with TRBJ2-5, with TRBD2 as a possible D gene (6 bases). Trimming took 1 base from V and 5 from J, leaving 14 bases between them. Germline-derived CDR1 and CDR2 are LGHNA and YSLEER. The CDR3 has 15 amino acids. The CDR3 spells CASSQGGAGIETQYF. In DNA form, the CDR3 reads TGCGCCAGCAGCCAAGGGGGCGCGGGAATTGAGACCCAGTACTTC.

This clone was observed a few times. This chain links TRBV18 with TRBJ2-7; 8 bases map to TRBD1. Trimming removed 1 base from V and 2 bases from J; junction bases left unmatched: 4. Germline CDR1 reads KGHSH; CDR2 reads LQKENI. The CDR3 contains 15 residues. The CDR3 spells CASSPLDRATYEQYF. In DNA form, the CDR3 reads TGTGCCAGCTCACCACTGGACAGGGCTACCTACGAGCAGTACTTC.

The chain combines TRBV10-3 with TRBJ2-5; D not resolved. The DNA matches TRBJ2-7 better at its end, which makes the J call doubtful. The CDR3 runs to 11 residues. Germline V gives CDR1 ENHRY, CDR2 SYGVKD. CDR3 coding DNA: TGTGCCATCAGACAGAGCTACGAGCAGTACTTC. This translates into CAIRQSYEQYF.

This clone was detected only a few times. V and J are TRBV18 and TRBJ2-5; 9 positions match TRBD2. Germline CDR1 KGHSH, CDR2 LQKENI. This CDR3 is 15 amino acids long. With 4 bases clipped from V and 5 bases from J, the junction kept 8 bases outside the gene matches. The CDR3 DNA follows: TGTGCCAGCTCACAACCGGCCAGCGGGGGGGAGACCCAGTACTTC. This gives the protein CASSQPASGGETQYF.

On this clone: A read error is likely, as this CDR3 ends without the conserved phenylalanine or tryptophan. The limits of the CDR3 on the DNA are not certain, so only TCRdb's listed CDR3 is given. CDR3 region: CASSPGGDS. The chain is built from TRBV6-5 and TRBJ1-2. Including both end residues, the CDR3 is 9 amino acids long. The V gene's germline CDR1 is MNHEY and CDR2 SVGAGI.

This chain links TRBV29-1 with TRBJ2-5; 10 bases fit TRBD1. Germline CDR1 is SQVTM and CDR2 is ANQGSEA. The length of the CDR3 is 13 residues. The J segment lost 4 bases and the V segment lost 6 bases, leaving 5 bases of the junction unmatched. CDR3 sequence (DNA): TGCAGCGTCAGACAGGGGGCGGGAGAGACCCAGTACTTC. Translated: CSVRQGAGETQYF.

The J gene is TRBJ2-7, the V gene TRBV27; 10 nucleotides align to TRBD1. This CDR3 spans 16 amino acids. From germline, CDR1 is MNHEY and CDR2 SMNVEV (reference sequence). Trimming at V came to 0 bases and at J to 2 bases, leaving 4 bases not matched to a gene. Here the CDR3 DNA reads TGTGCCAGCAGTTTATCCAGGACAGGGGGGACCTACGAGCAGTACTTC. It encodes CASSLSRTGGTYEQYF.

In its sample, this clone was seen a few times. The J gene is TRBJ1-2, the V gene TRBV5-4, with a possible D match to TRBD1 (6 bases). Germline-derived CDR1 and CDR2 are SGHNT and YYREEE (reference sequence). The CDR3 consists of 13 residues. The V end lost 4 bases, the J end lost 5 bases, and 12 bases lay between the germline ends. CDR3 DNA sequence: TGTGCCAGCAGCATGGACAGCAATTATGGCTACACCTTC. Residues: CASSMDSNYGYTF.

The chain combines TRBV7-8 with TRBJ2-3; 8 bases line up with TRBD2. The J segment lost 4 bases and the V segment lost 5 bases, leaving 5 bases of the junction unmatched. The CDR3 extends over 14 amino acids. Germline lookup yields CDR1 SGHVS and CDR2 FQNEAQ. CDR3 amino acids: CASSPGGAPDTQYF. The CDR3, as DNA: TGTGCCAGCAGCCCGGGGGGGGCCCCAGATACGCAGTATTTT.

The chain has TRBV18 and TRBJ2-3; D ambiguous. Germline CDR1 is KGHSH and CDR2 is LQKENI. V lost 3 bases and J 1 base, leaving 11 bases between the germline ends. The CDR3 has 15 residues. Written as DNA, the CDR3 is TGTGCCAGCTCACCTCTGGAGTATCGCACAGATACGCAGTATTTT. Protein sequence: CASSPLEYRTDTQYF.

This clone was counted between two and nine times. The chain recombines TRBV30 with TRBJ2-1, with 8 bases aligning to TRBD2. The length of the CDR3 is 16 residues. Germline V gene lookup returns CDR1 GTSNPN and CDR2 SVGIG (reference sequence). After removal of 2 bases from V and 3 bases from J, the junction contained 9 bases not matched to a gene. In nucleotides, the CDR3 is TGTGCCTGGAGTAGATCGGGAACTAGCGGCTACAATGAGCAGTTCTTC. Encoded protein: CAWSRSGTSGYNEQFF.

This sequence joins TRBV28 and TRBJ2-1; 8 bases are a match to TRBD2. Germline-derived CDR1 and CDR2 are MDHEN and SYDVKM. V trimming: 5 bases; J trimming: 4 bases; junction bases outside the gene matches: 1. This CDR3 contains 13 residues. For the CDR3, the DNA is TGTGCCAGCAGTCGCGGGGGGTACAATGAGCAGTTCTTC. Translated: CASSRGGYNEQFF.

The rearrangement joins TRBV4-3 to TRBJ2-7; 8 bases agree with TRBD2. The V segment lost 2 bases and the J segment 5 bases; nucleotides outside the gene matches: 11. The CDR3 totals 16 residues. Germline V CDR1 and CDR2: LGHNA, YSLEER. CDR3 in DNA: TGCGCCAGCAGCCAACAGATGGCGGGGGGTTCCCACGAGCAGTACTTC. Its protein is CASSQQMAGGSHEQYF.

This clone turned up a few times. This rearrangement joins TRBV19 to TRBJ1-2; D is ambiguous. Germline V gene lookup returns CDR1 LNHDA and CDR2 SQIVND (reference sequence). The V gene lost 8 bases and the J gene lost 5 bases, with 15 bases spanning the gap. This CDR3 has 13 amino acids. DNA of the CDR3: TGTGCCAGTCGAATGATCAGTGATTATGGCTACACCTTC. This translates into CASRMISDYGYTF.

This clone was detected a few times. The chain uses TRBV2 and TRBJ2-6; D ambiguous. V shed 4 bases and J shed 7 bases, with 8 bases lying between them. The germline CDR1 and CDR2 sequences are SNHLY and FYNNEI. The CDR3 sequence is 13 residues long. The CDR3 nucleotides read TGTGCCAGCAGTGGAGGTTATGCCAACGTCCTGACTTTC. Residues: CASSGGYANVLTF.

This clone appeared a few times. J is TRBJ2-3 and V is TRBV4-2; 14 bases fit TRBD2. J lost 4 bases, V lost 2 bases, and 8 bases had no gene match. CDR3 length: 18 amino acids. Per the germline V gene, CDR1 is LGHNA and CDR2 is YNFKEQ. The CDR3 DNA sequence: TGTGCCAGCAGCCAATCGGGGACTAGCGGGAGTAGCGCAGATACGCAGTATTTT. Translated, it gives CASSQSGTSGSSADTQYF.

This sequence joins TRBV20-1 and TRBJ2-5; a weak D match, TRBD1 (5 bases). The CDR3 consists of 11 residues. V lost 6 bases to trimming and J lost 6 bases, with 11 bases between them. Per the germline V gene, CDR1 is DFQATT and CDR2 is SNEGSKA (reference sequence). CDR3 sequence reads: CSASRVKTQYF. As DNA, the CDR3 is TGCAGTGCCAGCAGGGTGAAGACCCAGTACTTC.

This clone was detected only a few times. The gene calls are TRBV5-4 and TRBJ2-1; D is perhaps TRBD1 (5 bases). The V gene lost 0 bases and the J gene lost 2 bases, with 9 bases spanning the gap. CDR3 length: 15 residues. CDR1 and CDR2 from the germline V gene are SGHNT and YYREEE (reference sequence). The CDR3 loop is CASSLVDRAYNEQFF. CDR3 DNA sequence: TGTGCCAGCAGCTTGGTCGACAGAGCCTACAATGAGCAGTTCTTC.

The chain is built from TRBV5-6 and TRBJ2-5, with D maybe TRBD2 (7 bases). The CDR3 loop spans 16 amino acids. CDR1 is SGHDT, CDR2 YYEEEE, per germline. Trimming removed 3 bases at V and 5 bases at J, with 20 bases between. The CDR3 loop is CASSYLRGGAGETQYF. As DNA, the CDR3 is TGTGCCAGCAGCTACCTCAGAGGGGGGGCCGGTGAGACCCAGTACTTC.